This TCR beta chain was recovered during a study of shared clonotypes between healthy human individuals. Study context: Researchers drew samples from a couple of women and three men aged 18 to 49. For every donor, three CD4 naive, three CD4 memory, two CD8 naive and one CD8 memory plates were used.

Deep was the level at which the assay was run. An even split of each subset's genomic DNA across several immunoSEQ plates was performed. The method was immunoSEQ multiplex PCR; TCRdb's version includes in-frame clones alone and lacks a portion of them. The data hold around 2.1 million clones, with 85% to 95% observed a single time. The CDR3 is 16 residues long. The J segment lost 6 bases and the V segment lost 4 bases, leaving 8 bases of the junction unmatched. Germline V CDR1 and CDR2: SNHLY, FYNNEI. CD45RO-negative cells were positively selected for CCR7, leaving out terminally differentiated effector memory CD45RA+ cells.

The sequencing input was naive CD8+ T cells from PBMCs. This sequence originates from a man younger than 30 in good health. Some clones in this sample may be carry-over from other donors' samples. This sequence joins TRBV2 and TRBJ2-2; 10 bases fit TRBD1. CDR3 sequence reads: CASSGRGTGESGELFF. As DNA, the CDR3 is TGTGCCAGCAGTGGGAGGGGGACAGGGGAGTCCGGGGAGCTGTTTTTT.